This passage covers 12 T cell receptor beta chains from one sample sequenced in a study of shared clonotypes between healthy human individuals. Assay: immunoSEQ multiplex PCR; the TCRdb copy retains only in-frame clones and omits some. The sample lists approximately 640,000 clones, 90% seen once, with 34% in the top ten. Source material: memory CD8+ T cells from PBMCs. As to subset: CD45RO+ cells pooled with CCR7-negative TemRA cells. These receptors were taken from a young man in good health. Some clones in this sample may be carry-over from other donors' samples.

The table lists this clone with a few counts. The chain couples TRBV5-1 to TRBJ1-1, with no clear D. This CDR3 has 11 amino acids. CDR1 and CDR2 from the germline V gene are SGHRS and YFSETQ. V lost 1 base, J lost 8 bases, and 6 bases lay in between. The CDR3 sequence: CASSLLDEAFF. For the CDR3, the DNA is TGCGCCAGCAGCTTGCTGGACGAAGCTTTCTTT. The complete variable domain, with remaining parts taken from reference TRBV5-1 and TRBJ1-1, reads KAGVTQTPRYLIKTRGQQVTLSCSPISGHRSVSWYQQTPGQGLQFLFEYFSETQRNKGNFPGRFSGRQFSNSRSEMNVSTLELGDSALYLCASSLLDEAFFGQGTRLTVV.

This sequence joins TRBV7-3 and TRBJ1-1; TRBD1 agrees at 7 bases. Per germline, CDR1 SGHTA and CDR2 FQGTGA. J lost 4 bases, V lost 5 bases, and 7 bases had no gene match. This CDR3 has 14 amino acids. Here the CDR3 DNA reads TGTGCCAGCAGCCGATCGACAGGGCCCACTGAAGCTTTCTTT. Its protein is CASSRSTGPTEAFF.

This clone was observed once. The V call is TRBV27, the J call TRBJ2-6, with unresolved D. Between the trimmed V and J ends, which lost 3 bases and 3 bases, there was a span of 9 bases. CDR1 is MNHEY, CDR2 SMNVEV, per germline (reference sequence). The CDR3 contains 15 residues. CDR3 protein: CASSFAIGGANVLTF. The CDR3 DNA sequence: TGTGCCAGCAGTTTCGCCATTGGTGGGGCCAACGTCCTGACTTTC.

The V call is TRBV5-4, the J call TRBJ2-3; D is uncertain. CDR3 size: 18 residues. Trimming removed 2 bases at V and 0 bases at J, with 19 bases between. CDR1 and CDR2 (germline): SGHNT, YYREEE (reference sequence). The CDR3 is CASSFGSPIAYSTDTQYF. CDR3 in DNA: TGTGCCAGCAGCTTCGGGTCCCCTATAGCTTATAGCACAGATACGCAGTATTTT.

As to this clone: With only one base between it and a far larger clone, this is likely a read error. The sample carries other DNA sequences with the same CDR3. The rearrangement joins TRBV5-4 to TRBJ2-6; D possibly corresponds to TRBD1 (6 bases). This CDR3 spans 18 amino acids. V lost 3 bases, J lost 5 bases, and 21 bases lay in between. Per germline, CDR1 SGHNT and CDR2 YYREEE (reference sequence). In DNA, the CDR3 is TGTGCCAGCAGCTCCAGGGGCTACGGCTCCGTTTGGGCCAACGTCCTGACTTTC. Translating gives CASSSRGYGSVWANVLTF.

The chain recombines TRBV10-1 with TRBJ2-2; D may be TRBD1 or TRBD2 (5 bases each). The CDR3 length is 17 residues. CDR1 and CDR2 (germline): WNHNN, SYGVQD (reference sequence). The V and J ends lost 2 bases and 0 bases respectively, with 13 bases between them. CDR3 residues: CASSERRDGPNTGELFF. CDR3 nucleotides: TGCGCCAGCAGTGAGAGACGGGACGGACCGAACACCGGGGAGCTGTTTTTT.

The chain recombines TRBV2 with TRBJ2-7; 14 bases align to TRBD2. The J segment lost 2 bases and the V segment lost 6 bases, leaving 9 bases of the junction unmatched. CDR3 length: 17 amino acids. Germline CDR1 SNHLY, CDR2 FYNNEI. In nucleotides, the CDR3 is TGTGCCAGCAGGCGGGCCCCGGGACTAGCGGGAGCCTACGAGCAGTACTTC. It codes for CASRRAPGLAGAYEQYF.

The genes are TRBV19 and TRBJ2-3, with D perhaps TRBD2 (6 bases). The germline gives CDR1 LNHDA, CDR2 SQIVND (reference sequence). The CDR3 has 15 amino acids. Between the trimmed V and J ends, which lost 1 base and 1 base, there was a span of 9 bases. CDR3 amino acids: CASSIGGTRTDTQYF. CDR3 bases: TGTGCCAGTAGTATAGGCGGGACTCGCACAGATACGCAGTATTTT.

The gene calls are TRBV7-9 and TRBJ2-1; D possibly uses TRBD1 or TRBD2 (6 bases each). This CDR3 is 16 amino acids long. Between the trimmed V and J ends, which lost 5 bases and 7 bases, there was a span of 21 bases. CDR1 is SEHNR, CDR2 FQNEAQ, per germline (reference sequence). The CDR3 bases are TGTGCCAGCAGCGTTATTAAGGGGGGCTTCGTTAATGAGCAGTTCTTC. It translates to CASSVIKGGFVNEQFF.

The chain joins TRBV10-2 to TRBJ1-1; tentative D call: TRBD1 (6 bases). The CDR3 loop spans 13 amino acids. In germline, CDR1 is WSHSY, CDR2 SAAADI. Trimming pared 3 bases from V and 5 bases from J, leaving 10 bases between. CDR3 region: CASSDWGLTEAFF. CDR3 in DNA: TGCGCCAGCAGTGATTGGGGGCTGACTGAAGCTTTCTTT.

The V gene is TRBV12-5, the J gene TRBJ2-7, with 12 bases that match TRBD2. CDR3 size: 15 residues. V gave up 6 bases and J gave up 1 base; unmatched junction bases: 4. In germline, CDR1 is LGHNT, CDR2 FRNRAP. This CDR3 reads CASGLAGGPSYEQYF. The CDR3 region has the DNA TGTGCTAGTGGCCTAGCGGGAGGGCCTTCCTACGAGCAGTACTTC.

The chain joins TRBV5-1 to TRBJ2-5; the D is unclear. Trimming removed 4 bases at V and 14 bases at J, with 9 bases between. The CDR3 length is 9 residues. Germline assignment: CDR1 SGHRS and CDR2 YFSETQ. CDR3 residues: CASSPPPYF. The CDR3 nucleotides are TGCGCCAGCAGCCCTCCGCCCTACTTC.